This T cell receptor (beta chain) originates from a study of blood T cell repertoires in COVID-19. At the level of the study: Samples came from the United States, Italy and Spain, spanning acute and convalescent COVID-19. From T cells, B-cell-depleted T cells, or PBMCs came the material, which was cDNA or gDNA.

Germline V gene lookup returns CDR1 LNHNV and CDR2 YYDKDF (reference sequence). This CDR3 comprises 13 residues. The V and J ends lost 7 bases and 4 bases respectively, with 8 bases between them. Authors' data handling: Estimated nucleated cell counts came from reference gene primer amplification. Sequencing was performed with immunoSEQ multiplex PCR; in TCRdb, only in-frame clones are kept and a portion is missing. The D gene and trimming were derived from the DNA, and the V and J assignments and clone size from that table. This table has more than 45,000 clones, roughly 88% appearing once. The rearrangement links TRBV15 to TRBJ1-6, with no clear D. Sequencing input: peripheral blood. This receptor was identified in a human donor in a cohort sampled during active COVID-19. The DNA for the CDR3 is TGTGCCACCACCACGGGGTATAATTCACCCCTCCACTTT. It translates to CATTTGYNSPLHF.